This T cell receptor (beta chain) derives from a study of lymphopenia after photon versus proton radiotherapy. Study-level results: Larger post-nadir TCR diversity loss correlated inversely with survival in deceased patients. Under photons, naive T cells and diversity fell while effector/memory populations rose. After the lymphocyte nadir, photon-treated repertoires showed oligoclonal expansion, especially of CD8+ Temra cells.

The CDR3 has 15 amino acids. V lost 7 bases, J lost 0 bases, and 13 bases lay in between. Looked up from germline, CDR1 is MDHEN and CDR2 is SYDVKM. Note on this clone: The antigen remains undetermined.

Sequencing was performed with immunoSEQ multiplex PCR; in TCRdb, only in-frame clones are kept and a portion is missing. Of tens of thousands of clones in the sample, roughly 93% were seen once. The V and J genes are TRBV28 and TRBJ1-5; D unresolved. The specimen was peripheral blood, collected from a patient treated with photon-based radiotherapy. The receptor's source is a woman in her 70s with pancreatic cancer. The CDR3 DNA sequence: TGTGCCAGCACTCTCTTCCTGAGTAGCAATCAGCCCCAGCATTTT. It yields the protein CASTLFLSSNQPQHF. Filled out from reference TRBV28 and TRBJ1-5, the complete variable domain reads DVKVTQSSRYLVKRTGEKVFLECVQDMDHENMFWYRQDPGLGLRLIYFSYDVKMKEKGDIPEGYSVSREKKERFSLILESASTNQTSMYLCASTLFLSSNQPQHFGDGTRLSIL.